The clone carrying this T cell receptor (beta chain) was seen ten or more times. TCR beta libraries were made by quantitative 5'-RACE with molecular barcodes. One entry per CDR3 protein results from TCRdb running MiXCR on the 5' RACE reads. The sample holds approximately 150,000 distinct CDR3 sequences; 9.8% are singletons and the top ten take about 15%. Germline CDR1 reads SGHTA; CDR2 reads FQGNSA. This CDR3 has 13 amino acids. V dropped 1 base and J dropped 14 bases, with 15 bases sitting between them. These data are taken from a study of CD8 T cells in ankylosing spondylitis. V gene TRBV7-2 combines with J gene TRBJ2-4; D possibly corresponds to TRBD2 (5 bases). The receptor was isolated from a female donor with ankylosing spondylitis or in good health (not recorded which). Sequenced sample: blood, either unsorted or a sorted T cell fraction (not recorded which). For the CDR3, the DNA is TGTGCCAGCAGCTTAGGGATGGACTCGCAAAAGTACTTC. Translating gives CASSLGMDSQKYF.